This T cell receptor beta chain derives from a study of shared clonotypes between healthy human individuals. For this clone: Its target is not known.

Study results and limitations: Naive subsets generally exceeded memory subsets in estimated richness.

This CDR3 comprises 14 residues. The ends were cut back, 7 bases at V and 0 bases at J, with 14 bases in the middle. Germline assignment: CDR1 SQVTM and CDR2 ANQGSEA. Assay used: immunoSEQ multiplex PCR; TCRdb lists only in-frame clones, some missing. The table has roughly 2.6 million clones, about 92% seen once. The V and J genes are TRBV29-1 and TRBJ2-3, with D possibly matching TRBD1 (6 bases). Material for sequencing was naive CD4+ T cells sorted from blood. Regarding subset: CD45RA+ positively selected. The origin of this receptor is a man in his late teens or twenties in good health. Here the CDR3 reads CSARVGTSTDTQYF. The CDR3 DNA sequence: TGCAGCGCCCGGGTAGGGACAAGCACAGATACGCAGTATTTT.